This TCR beta chain derives from a study of shared clonotypes between healthy human individuals. Splitting of CD4+ cells produced CD45RA+ naive and CD45RA-negative memory subsets. Only in-frame clones appear in the TCRdb table, and some are missing; sequencing was by immunoSEQ multiplex PCR. The table has about 510,000 clones, about 96% seen once. CDR3 length equals 16 residues. Germline assignment: CDR1 MGHRA and CDR2 YSYEKL. Trimming pared 0 bases from V and 1 base from J, leaving 12 bases between. This sequence was found in a woman in her twenties or thirties in good health. The sequencing input was naive CD4+ T cells sorted from blood. Documented subset: CD45RA+ positively selected. This rearrangement joins TRBV4-1 to TRBJ1-1; weak D call: TRBD1 (5 bases). The chain's CDR3 is CASSQDLAQGNTEAFF. The CDR3 nucleotides are TGCGCCAGCAGCCAAGATTTGGCGCAGGGGAACACTGAAGCTTTCTTT.